This T cell receptor beta chain appears in the sequencing data of a study of response to subunit inactivated influenza vaccine. Germline loops: CDR1 SGHRS, CDR2 YFSETQ. Trimming at V came to 4 bases and at J to 2 bases, leaving 12 bases not matched to a gene. The CDR3 covers 16 residues. TCRdb re-analysed the RT-PCR reads in MiXCR, keeping a single row per CDR3 protein. The sample lists approximately 680,000 distinct CDR3 sequences, more than 15% occurring once. The genes are TRBV5-1 and TRBJ2-7; 7 bases align to TRBD2. This TCR came from a man aged 50 to 59 who received an inactivated influenza vaccine. This specimen was PBMCs from blood, taken about 13 days after vaccination. Written as DNA, the CDR3 is TGCGCCAGCAGCCGCGGGGGAGGGACCAATACCTACGAGCAGTACTTC. The encoded protein is CASSRGGGTNTYEQYF.